Sequencing of this TCR beta chain was carried out in a study of T cell repertoires in cytomegalovirus infection. Findings of the study overall: Carriers of CMV and the relevant HLA type were discriminated by public TCR beta frequency.

Germline assignment: CDR1 SQVTM and CDR2 ANQGSEA. Trimming took off 6 bases at V and 6 bases at J, with 13 bases between the two ends. The CDR3 is 12 residues long. TCRdb passed the reads through MiXCR, listing each CDR3 protein once. The table shows around 280,000 distinct CDR3 sequences, with about 8.8% occurring only once. Notes on this clonotype: Its antigen is not known.

The sequence was collected from a human donor in good health (CMV status not recorded). Some clones in this sample may be carry-over from other donors' samples. Sequenced: PBMCs. The chain links TRBV29-1 to TRBJ2-3; a possible D gene is TRBD2 (6 bases). The CDR3 DNA reads TGCAGCGTCCTCGTCCTAGCGGATACGCAGTATTTT. This gives the protein CSVLVLADTQYF.